Below are 15 T cell receptor beta chains sequenced from a single sample in a study of T cells in tuberculosis. Method: immunoSEQ multiplex PCR; TCRdb's copy keeps in-frame clones and lacks some. The table shows approximately 59,000 clones, with 65% to 90% occurring only once. After thawing and overnight rest, PBMC were stained with GMM-loaded CD1B tetramer, viability dye and anti-CD3 for sorting. C32 glucose monomycolate from Rhodococcus equi was loaded onto the CD1B tetramers. Sequenced input: CD1b-GMM tetramer-negative cells sorted from PBMCs. The receptors stem from an adult woman with latent tuberculosis.

V is TRBV19 and J is TRBJ2-5; 7 bases match TRBD2. Germline V gives CDR1 LNHDA, CDR2 SQIVND (reference sequence). The ends lost 1 base at V and 5 bases at J; junction bases unmatched: 7. This CDR3 region has 15 residues. The CDR3: CASSIGGGWRETQYF. The CDR3 coding sequence is TGTGCCAGTAGTATAGGCGGGGGTTGGCGGGAGACCCAGTACTTC. Using reference TRBV19 and TRBJ2-5 for the parts outside the CDR3, the full variable domain is DGGITQSPKYLFRKEGQNVTLSCEQNLNHDAMYWYRQDPGQGLRLIYYSQIVNDFQKGDIAEGYSVSREKKESFPLTVTSAQKNPTAFYLCASSIGGGWRETQYFGPGTRLLVL.

J is TRBJ2-7 and V is TRBV13; 8 bases map to TRBD2. The V gene's germline CDR1 is PRHDT and CDR2 FYEKMQ (reference sequence). The CDR3 has 16 residues. V shed 0 bases, J shed 0 bases, and the junction held 4 bases outside the gene matches. In DNA form, the CDR3 reads TGTGCCAGCAGCTTAGGGCGGGGGGCTTCCTCCTACGAGCAGTACTTC. Translation gives CASSLGRGASSYEQYF.

The chain joins TRBV6-1 to TRBJ1-1, with unresolved D. Germline CDR1 MNHNS, CDR2 SASEGT. There are 13 residues in the CDR3. The V end was cut by 2 bases, the J end by 6 bases, with 10 bases between. The CDR3, as DNA: TGTGCCAGCAGTGAATCCGGGAGGGCTGAAGCTTTCTTT. This gives the protein CASSESGRAEAFF.

The CDR3 DNA sequence: TGCAGCGTCGACAGGGGGGTCGCTTGGTACAATGAGCAGTTCTTC. Translation gives CSVDRGVAWYNEQFF. The J gene is TRBJ2-1, the V gene TRBV29-1, with TRBD1 identical over 9 bases. Trimming cost V 6 bases and J 4 bases; bases outside gene matches: 10. This CDR3 is 15 amino acids long. Germline V gene sequence: CDR1 SQVTM, CDR2 ANQGSEA.

This sequence joins TRBV27 and TRBJ1-2; 9 nucleotides agree with TRBD1. V shed 3 bases and J 2 bases; nucleotides not matched to a gene: 7. In germline, CDR1 is MNHEY, CDR2 SMNVEV (reference sequence). The CDR3 is made up of 16 amino acids. The chain's CDR3 is CASSFTGTGLNYGYTF. CDR3 in DNA: TGTGCCAGCAGTTTTACCGGGACAGGGTTAAACTATGGCTACACCTTC.

With respect to this clone: Different DNA sequences within this sample yield the same CDR3. The V gene is TRBV7-2, the J gene TRBJ1-6; maybe TRBD1 (6 bases). V was clipped by 5 bases and J by 13 bases, with 21 bases between them. The CDR3 sequence is 15 residues long. Germline CDR1 is SGHTA and CDR2 is FQGNSA. The CDR3 is CASSLNPPTGTPLHF. The CDR3 DNA follows: TGTGCCAGCAGCCTCAACCCCCCTACAGGGACCCCCCTCCACTTT.

The chain is built from TRBV28 and TRBJ1-5; 9 bases fit TRBD1. Germline lookup yields CDR1 MDHEN and CDR2 SYDVKM. The ends lost 6 bases at V and 2 bases at J; junction bases unmatched: 5. CDR3 length equals 15 residues. The CDR3 reads CASSSTGGRNQPQHF. In DNA form, the CDR3 reads TGTGCCAGCAGCTCGACAGGGGGGCGCAATCAGCCCCAGCATTTT.

The genes are TRBV29-1 and TRBJ2-4; 10 bases line up with TRBD1. The CDR3 loop spans 11 amino acids. The junction had 9 bases not matched to a gene; V was cut back by 6 bases and J by 16 bases. Germline V gives CDR1 SQVTM, CDR2 ANQGSEA. CDR3 loop: CSVQDGTGDYF. CDR3 nucleotides: TGCAGCGTCCAAGACGGGACAGGGGATTACTTC.

The V call is TRBV10-3, the J call TRBJ1-1, with 10 bases that match TRBD1. The CDR3 covers 14 residues. Germline V gene data show CDR1 as ENHRY and CDR2 as SYGVKD. V shed 6 bases, J shed 9 bases, and the junction held 10 bases outside the gene matches. CDR3 nucleotides: TGTGCCATCAGAGAGCCGGGACAGGGGCTCCAAGCTTTCTTT. Translating gives CAIREPGQGLQAFF.

The V call is TRBV29-1, the J call TRBJ1-1; TRBD1 agrees at 7 bases. The germline V gene has CDR1 SQVTM and CDR2 ANQGSEA. The CDR3 runs to 12 residues. V shed 7 bases, J shed 5 bases, and the junction held 7 bases outside the gene matches. The CDR3 loop is CSANRGGTEAFF. As DNA, the CDR3 is TGCAGCGCCAACAGGGGAGGAACTGAAGCTTTCTTT.

V usage is TRBV11-3 and J usage is TRBJ2-3; D possibly corresponds to TRBD1 (6 bases). This CDR3 comprises 16 residues. Germline lookup yields CDR1 SGHNT and CDR2 YENEEA. The V and J ends lost 0 bases and 0 bases respectively, with 10 bases between them. The CDR3 spells CASSLDGQTSTDTQYF. CDR3 nucleotides: TGTGCCAGCAGCTTAGATGGACAGACTAGCACAGATACGCAGTATTTT.

This rearrangement joins TRBV14 to TRBJ1-2; TRBD1 might be the D (5 bases). CDR1 is SGHDN, CDR2 FVKESK, per germline. V gave up 2 bases and J gave up 1 base, with 8 bases separating them. The CDR3 has 14 residues. CDR3 loop: CASSQSQGNYGYTF. CDR3 DNA: TGTGCCAGCAGCCAAAGCCAGGGTAACTATGGCTACACCTTC.

The chain combines TRBV5-1 with TRBJ2-4, with TRBD1 matching over 10 bases. Germline assignment: CDR1 SGHRS and CDR2 YFSETQ. V was pared by 1 base and J by 7 bases, with 5 bases of the junction left unmatched. The CDR3 is 15 amino acids. The CDR3 sequence: CASSLTTGQGNIQYF. CDR3 nucleotide sequence: TGCGCCAGCAGCTTGACCACGGGACAGGGGAACATTCAGTACTTC.

CDR3 DNA sequence: TGTGCCAGTAGTACCGCCCGGTGGGAGGCACACAATGAGCAGTTCTTC. Encoded protein: CASSTARWEAHNEQFF. The chain joins TRBV19 to TRBJ2-1; D is perhaps TRBD2 (6 bases). V lost 4 bases and J 5 bases, leaving 18 bases between the germline ends. The CDR3 totals 16 residues. The germline V gene has CDR1 LNHDA and CDR2 SQIVND (reference sequence). Using reference TRBV19 and TRBJ2-1 for the parts outside the CDR3, the full variable domain is DGGITQSPKYLFRKEGQNVTLSCEQNLNHDAMYWYRQDPGQGLRLIYYSQIVNDFQKGDIAEGYSVSREKKESFPLTVTSAQKNPTAFYLCASSTARWEAHNEQFFGPGTRLTVL.

This clone was observed a few times. The chain has TRBV11-3 and TRBJ1-2; TRBD1 might be the D (5 bases). V was shortened by 4 bases and J by 5 bases, with 14 bases between the two germline ends. The CDR3 covers 14 residues. Germline V gene sequence: CDR1 SGHNT, CDR2 YENEEA. Written as DNA, the CDR3 is TGTGCCAGCAGCTCAAGGGGCAGATCGTATGGCTACACCTTC. Its translation is CASSSRGRSYGYTF.